Listed below are T cell receptor beta chains from one sample, sequenced in a study of T-cell reconstitution after alpha-beta-depleted transplantation in children. From the PCR reads, TCRdb called clonotypes with MiXCR, one entry per CDR3 protein. The sample has about a million distinct CDR3 sequences, about 29% seen once; the top ten hold over 25%. The specimen comprised PBMCs, mostly from graft donor cells, sampled 360 days after TCRalphabeta/CD19-depleted stem cell transplant. All receptors come from a boy under two years old who had a stem cell transplant for SCID, so the T cells may come from the graft donor. Each CDR3 is given with its conserved first and last residue. D genes are given only for firm matches. Size tells how often a clone was seen (once, few, many) or the class of an expanded clone, and some rows leave it out.

d_gene	j_gene	v_gene	abundance	CDR3nt	CDR3aa
TRBD1	TRBJ2-7	TRBV10-2	NA	TGCGCCAGCAGGCACCCCCGGACAGGGTTATACCCGACCTACGAGCAGTACTTC	CASRHPRTGLYPTYEQYF
NA	TRBJ2-7	TRBV6-1	NA	TGTGCCAGCAGTCCCTGGCCCATACAGGGCTCCTACGAGCAGTACTTC	CASSPWPIQGSYEQYF
NA	TRBJ2-7	TRBV7-6	NA	TGTGCCAGCAGCTTAGTTCGTGGGGACGAGCAGTACTTC	CASSLVRGDEQYF
NA	TRBJ2-2	TRBV7-2	many	TGTGCCAGCACCCCGGTGGGGGGAGTCACCGGGGAGCTGTTTTTT	CASTPVGGVTGELFF
NA	TRBJ2-1	TRBV4-3	NA	TGCGCCAGCAGCCGAGATGAGCAGTTCTTC	CASSRDEQFF
NA	TRBJ2-7	TRBV10-2	NA	TGCGCCAGCAGTGAGCACAGCCCAACATCCTACGAGCAGTACTTC	CASSEHSPTSYEQYF
NA	TRBJ1-1	TRBV29-1	NA	TGCAGCGCGGGGGTGGTGAACACTGAAGCTTTCTTT	CSAGVVNTEAFF
NA	TRBJ1-4	TRBV9	few	TGTGCCAGCAGCGTAGAGGCAGCGGTCGGGGAAAAACTGTTTTTT	CASSVEAAVGEKLFF
NA	TRBJ2-7	TRBV29-1	NA	TGCAGCGTCGGACACTACTACGAGCAGTACTTC	CSVGHYYEQYF
NA	TRBJ2-2	TRBV5-1	NA	TGCGCCAGCAGCCCCTTACGACAGACCACCGGGGAGCTGTTTTTT	CASSPLRQTTGELFF
NA	TRBJ2-2	TRBV28	many	TGTGCCAGCAGTTTCCCAGGGGTGAGCACCGGGGAGCTGTTTTTT	CASSFPGVSTGELFF
TRBD1	TRBJ1-1	TRBV29-1	few	TGCAGCGCCAGAACAGGGGGCGAAGCTTTCTTT	CSARTGGEAFF
NA	TRBJ1-2	TRBV5-1	NA	TGCGCCAGCGCTCAAACGAGTTCCAGGGTGTACTATGGCTACACCTTC	CASAQTSSRVYYGYTF
NA	TRBJ2-2	TRBV5-1	NA	TGCGCCAGCACCCTAACAGGGTTTGGTACCGGGGAGCTGTTTTTT	CASTLTGFGTGELFF
NA	TRBJ1-2	TRBV10-3	NA	TGTGCCATCAGTGACGGCCGCTATGGCTACACCTTC	CAISDGRYGYTF
TRBD1	TRBJ2-1	TRBV7-8	NA	TGTGCCAGCAGCTTTAGAGGGACAGGGGGGCCCTACAATGAGCAGTTCTTC	CASSFRGTGGPYNEQFF
NA	TRBJ1-4	TRBV4-3	few	TGCGCCAGCAGTCGGACTGCCTGGGAAAAACTGTTTTTT	CASSRTAWEKLFF